Below are 27 T cell receptor beta chains sequenced from a single sample in a study of neurological immune-mediated disorders. TCRdb re-called the 5' RACE reads through MiXCR, storing one row per CDR3 protein. The table includes tens of thousands of distinct CDR3 sequences, less than 5.5% detected once. The sequenced material came from PBMCs. The receptors were sampled from a man aged 18-30 years with multiple sclerosis.

This clonotype was detected many times. This rearrangement joins TRBV30 to TRBJ1-1; D is possibly TRBD1 (6 bases). This CDR3 is 13 amino acids long. Trimming removed 0 bases from V and 3 bases from J, with 8 bases in between. In germline, CDR1 is GTSNPN, CDR2 SVGIG (reference sequence). The DNA of the CDR3 is TGTGCCTGGAGTGTAGGGGGTTACACTGAAGCTTTCTTT. Protein product: CAWSVGGYTEAFF.

This clonotype was found many times. The chain joins TRBV29-1 to TRBJ2-7; possibly TRBD1 or TRBD2 for D (5 bases each). V was clipped by 4 bases and J by 5 bases, with 12 bases between them. Per germline, CDR1 SQVTM and CDR2 ANQGSEA. The CDR3 is made up of 12 amino acids. The CDR3 coding sequence is TGCAGCGTTGGAGAGGGGTTCCACGAGCAGTACTTC. It yields the protein CSVGEGFHEQYF.

This clonotype was picked up many times. The CDR3 here is CASSFDRGRYEQYF. The CDR3 region has the DNA TGTGCCAGCAGCTTTGACAGGGGGCGGTACGAGCAGTACTTC. The chain recombines TRBV7-2 with TRBJ2-7, with TRBD1 matching 10 bases. Germline CDR1 is SGHTA and CDR2 is FQGNSA. V dropped 3 bases and J dropped 4; count of bases not matched to a gene: 3. There are 14 residues in the CDR3. Supplemented by reference TRBV7-2 and TRBJ2-7, the full variable domain reads GAGVSQSPSNKVTEKGKDVELRCDPISGHTALYWYRQSLGQGLEFLIYFQGNSAPDKSGLPSDRFSAERTGGSVSTLTIQRTQQEDSAVYLCASSFDRGRYEQYFGPGTRLTVT.

This clonotype has at least ten counts. This chain uses TRBV4-1 with TRBJ2-7; tentatively, D is TRBD2 (7 bases). This CDR3 is 14 amino acids long. Germline loops: CDR1 MGHRA, CDR2 YSYEKL. V gave up 3 bases and J gave up 4 bases, with 13 bases separating them. The CDR3 DNA is TGCGCCAGCAGCCAGGAGGGGAGGGGGTACGAGCAGTACTTC. Encoded protein: CASSQEGRGYEQYF.

This clonotype was counted many times. The chain has TRBV10-3 and TRBJ2-5, with 8 bases aligning to TRBD2. This CDR3 contains 13 residues. The trim removed 4 bases at V and 4 bases at J, leaving 2 bases unmatched. The germline CDR1 and CDR2 sequences are ENHRY and SYGVKD. The CDR3 DNA reads TGTGCCATCAGTGCTGCGGGGGGAGAGACCCAGTACTTC. Residues: CAISAAGGETQYF.

The table lists this clonotype with many counts. The genes are TRBV5-1 and TRBJ2-3; TRBD2 aligns across 10 bases. The germline CDR1 and CDR2 sequences are SGHRS and YFSETQ. With 5 bases clipped from V and 0 bases from J, the junction kept 3 bases outside the gene matches. The CDR3 totals 15 residues. The CDR3 nucleotides read TGCGCCAGCAGACCTAGCGGGAGTAGCACAGATACGCAGTATTTT. Protein product: CASRPSGSSTDTQYF.

Many counts were recorded for this clonotype. This chain connects TRBV7-9 to TRBJ2-7; TRBD2 might be the D (5 bases). Trimming pared 5 bases from V and 5 bases from J, leaving 13 bases between. The CDR3 sequence is 13 residues long. Germline CDR1 is SEHNR and CDR2 is FQNEAQ (reference sequence). The CDR3 nucleotides are TGTGCCAGCAGCCGGGCGGCGACTAACGAGCAGTACTTC. Its protein is CASSRAATNEQYF.

Note on this clonotype: With a much larger clone just one base away, this may be a read error. The genes are TRBV12-3 or TRBV12-4 and TRBJ1-5, with no clear D. The CDR3 length is 13 residues. CDR3 region: CAGSRSNDQPQHF. As DNA, the CDR3 is TGTGCCGGCAGTCGAAGCAACGATCAGCCCCAGCATTTT.

This clonotype showed up many times. V gene TRBV27 combines with J gene TRBJ2-7; no clear D. V was clipped by 6 bases and J by 2 bases, with 11 bases between them. In germline, CDR1 is MNHEY, CDR2 SMNVEV (reference sequence). This CDR3 spans 13 amino acids. The CDR3 DNA sequence: TGTGCCAGCAGCGGAGTGGGGACCTACGAGCAGTACTTC. Its translation is CASSGVGTYEQYF.

The rearrangement joins TRBV4-1 to TRBJ1-2, with 7 bases aligning to TRBD1. V lost 4 bases and J lost 2; bases outside the gene matches: 7. CDR3 length: 15 residues. Germline-derived CDR1 and CDR2 are MGHRA and YSYEKL. The CDR3, as DNA: TGCGCCAGCAGCCGGAGGGACAGAAACAACTATGGCTACACCTTC. It specifies CASSRRDRNNYGYTF.

This clonotype has a count of ten or more. One end of the junction varies from germline; a read error may be responsible. The rearrangement joins TRBV20-1 to TRBJ1-5; unclear D gene. Germline CDR1 and CDR2: DFQATT and SNEGSKA (reference sequence). The CDR3 consists of 13 residues. The chain's CDR3 is CSASDESNQPQNF. CDR3 coding DNA: TGCAGTGCTAGTGATGAAAGCAATCAGCCCCAGAATTTT.

In this sample, this clonotype turned up many times. The chain uses TRBV20-1 and TRBJ2-3, with D hard to call. This CDR3 is 14 amino acids long. Germline CDR1 and CDR2: DFQATT and SNEGSKA (reference sequence). Trimming removed 0 bases at V and 6 bases at J, with 13 bases between. The CDR3 is CSARERSGADTQYF. The CDR3 nucleotides read TGCAGTGCTAGAGAAAGGTCGGGCGCGGATACGCAGTATTTT.

Ten or more counts support this clonotype. The chain uses TRBV7-2 and TRBJ1-6; TRBD1 is a possible D gene (5 bases). Germline assignment: CDR1 SGHTA and CDR2 FQGNSA. The CDR3 consists of 15 residues. Trimming removed 4 bases at V and 9 bases at J, with 16 bases between. CDR3 sequence: CASSSPRGEGSPLHF. The CDR3 nucleotides read TGTGCCAGCAGCTCACCGCGGGGCGAGGGTTCACCCCTCCACTTT.

This clonotype has a count of ten or more. The V call is TRBV20-1, the J call TRBJ2-7; 13 bases line up with TRBD2. CDR1 and CDR2 from the germline V gene are DFQATT and SNEGSKA (reference sequence). This CDR3 contains 13 residues. V gave up 6 bases and J gave up 4 bases; unmatched junction bases: 3. Written as DNA, the CDR3 is TGCAGTGCCACGGGACTAGCGGGATACGAGCAGTACTTC. Encoded protein: CSATGLAGYEQYF.

This clonotype was seen at least ten times. The V and J genes are TRBV5-1 and TRBJ2-1; no firm D call. CDR1 is SGHRS, CDR2 YFSETQ, per germline. Trimming took off 9 bases at V and 6 bases at J, with 10 bases between the two ends. This CDR3 has 11 amino acids. The CDR3 here is CANKTANEQFF. The CDR3 DNA sequence: TGCGCCAACAAGACCGCCAATGAGCAGTTCTTC.

This clonotype was seen at least ten times. A read error may account for a junction end that differs from germline. The chain joins TRBV5-1 to TRBJ1-5; D unresolved. CDR3 length: 14 residues. The germline V gene encodes CDR1 SGHRS and CDR2 YFSETQ. The CDR3, as DNA: TGCGCCAGCATGGGTTGGTATAGCAATCAGCCCCAGAATTTT. The encoded protein is CASMGWYSNQPQNF.

This clonotype has a count of ten or more. J is TRBJ2-7 and V is TRBV9; 9 nucleotides match TRBD1. V trimming: 1 base; J trimming: 5 bases; junction bases outside the gene matches: 7. Looked up from germline, CDR1 is SGDLS and CDR2 is YYNGEE. There are 15 residues in the CDR3. This chain's CDR3 is CASSVTGTGRNEQYF. CDR3 coding DNA: TGTGCCAGCAGCGTAACCGGGACAGGGCGGAACGAGCAGTACTTC.

The CDR3: CASSHDRGGMVNTEAFF. In nucleotides, the CDR3 is TGCGCCAGCAGCCACGACAGGGGAGGGATGGTTAACACTGAAGCTTTCTTT. The chain couples TRBV4-1 to TRBJ1-1; TRBD1 matches 8 bases. This CDR3 has 17 amino acids. J gave up 2 bases and V 3 bases, and 11 bases lay outside the gene matches. In germline, CDR1 is MGHRA, CDR2 YSYEKL.

This clonotype was detected a few times. One junction end disagrees with the germline gene, perhaps due to a read error. As DNA, the CDR3 is TGTGCCATCAGTGAGTCGCAGGGGTACGGCAATCAGCCCCAGAATTTT. Its protein is CAISESQGYGNQPQNF. The J gene is TRBJ1-5, the V gene TRBV10-3; D is possibly TRBD1 (6 bases). The length of the CDR3 is 16 residues. Germline V CDR1 and CDR2: ENHRY, SYGVKD.

Ten or more counts support this clonotype. The CDR3 region has the DNA TGTGCCAGCAGCCCACGGACAGGGGGCTCCACCGGGGAGCTGTTTTTT. Protein: CASSPRTGGSTGELFF. The chain recombines TRBV7-8 with TRBJ2-2; 11 bases fit TRBD1. In germline, CDR1 is SGHVS, CDR2 FQNEAQ. J lost 4 bases, V lost 5 bases, and 6 bases had no gene match. The CDR3 has 16 amino acids.

Points on this clonotype: The conserved phenylalanine or tryptophan is not found at the CDR3 terminus, so this likely reflects a read error. This sequence joins TRBV4-2 and TRBJ2-1, with TRBD2 matching 7 bases. V dropped 6 bases and J dropped 5; count of bases not matched to a gene: 10. Per the germline V gene, CDR1 is LGHNA and CDR2 is YNFKEQ. The CDR3 totals 15 residues. For the CDR3, the DNA is TGTGCCAGCAGTACCGGGACTACCAGCAACAATGAGCAGTTCAAC. Its translation: CASSTGTTSNNEQFN.

The table lists this clonotype with a few counts. One end of the junction does not line up with germline, which may come from a read error. The rearrangement links TRBV5-6 to TRBJ1-6, with D possibly TRBD1 on 6 matching bases. The CDR3 contains 15 residues. CDR1 is SGHDT and CDR2 is YYEEEE in the germline V gene. CDR3 nucleotides: TGTGCCAGCAGCTTGGATGGGGGGCTGTATTCACCCCTCAACTTT. It encodes CASSLDGGLYSPLNF.

In this sample, this clonotype turned up many times. The chain joins TRBV4-1 to TRBJ2-7; D is uncertain. The CDR3 has 14 residues. With 5 bases removed from V and 0 bases from J, the gap between germline ends came to 11 bases. Germline V gene sequence: CDR1 MGHRA, CDR2 YSYEKL. The CDR3 spells CASSSRANSYEQYF. The CDR3 DNA sequence: TGCGCCAGCAGCTCCCGGGCCAACTCCTACGAGCAGTACTTC.

With regard to this clonotype: One end of the junction does not line up with germline, which may come from a read error. V is TRBV20-1 and J is TRBJ1-5; D remains unclear. The CDR3 covers 14 residues. Germline loops: CDR1 DFQATT, CDR2 SNEGSKA (reference sequence). CDR3 DNA sequence: TGCAGTGCTAGAGGGTTTCTCGGCAATCAGCCCCAGAATTTT. Translation: CSARGFLGNQPQNF.

This clonotype was recorded at least ten times. The gene calls are TRBV7-9 and TRBJ1-5; 8 positions match TRBD1. Per the germline V gene, CDR1 is SEHNR and CDR2 is FQNEAQ (reference sequence). V dropped 4 bases and J dropped 6; count of bases not matched to a gene: 8. CDR3 length: 15 residues. DNA of the CDR3: TGTGCCAGCAGCTCGACAGGGGCAGGGACTCAGCCCCAGCATTTT. This gives the protein CASSSTGAGTQPQHF.

The chain carries TRBV5-1 and TRBJ1-1, with a weak D call TRBD1 (6 bases). V was clipped by 5 bases and J by 2 bases, with 16 bases between them. Germline V gene lookup returns CDR1 SGHRS and CDR2 YFSETQ. The CDR3 is 15 residues long. The CDR3 region has the DNA TGCGCCAGCAGTCCGCAGGGGAAGCGAAACACTGAAGCTTTCTTT. Its protein is CASSPQGKRNTEAFF.

The sample holds many counts of this clonotype. The chain has TRBV6-4 and TRBJ2-2; D is tentatively TRBD1 or TRBD2 (5 bases each). V was clipped by 6 bases and J by 2 bases, with 19 bases between them. The CDR3 is made up of 17 amino acids. Germline assignment: CDR1 MRHNA and CDR2 SNTAGT. In DNA, the CDR3 is TGTGCCAGCAGCCATTCCCCACCAGGGACCAACACCGGGGAGCTGTTTTTT. Its translation is CASSHSPPGTNTGELFF.